This T cell receptor beta chain stems from a study of blood T cell repertoires in COVID-19. Study-wide context: Acute and convalescent COVID-19 specimens originated in the United States, Italy and Spain.

V shed 5 bases and J shed 0 bases, with 4 bases lying between them. CDR1 SQVTM and CDR2 ANQGSEA come from the germline V gene. CDR3 length: 12 amino acids. Original processing methods: Estimation of nucleated cell counts relied on the amplification of reference gene primers. Profiled with immunoSEQ multiplex PCR; TCRdb holds only in-frame clones, not every one. V and J calls plus clone size are reproduced from that table; the DNA served to infer D and trimming. This table holds roughly 160,000 clones, approximately 88% found once. V and J are TRBV29-1 and TRBJ1-4; D is unclear. The sequence was obtained from a woman aged 60 to 75 with acute or convalescent COVID-19. Material: peripheral blood. Written as DNA, the CDR3 is TGCAGCGTTACTGCAACTAATGAAAAACTGTTTTTT. Amino acids: CSVTATNEKLFF.